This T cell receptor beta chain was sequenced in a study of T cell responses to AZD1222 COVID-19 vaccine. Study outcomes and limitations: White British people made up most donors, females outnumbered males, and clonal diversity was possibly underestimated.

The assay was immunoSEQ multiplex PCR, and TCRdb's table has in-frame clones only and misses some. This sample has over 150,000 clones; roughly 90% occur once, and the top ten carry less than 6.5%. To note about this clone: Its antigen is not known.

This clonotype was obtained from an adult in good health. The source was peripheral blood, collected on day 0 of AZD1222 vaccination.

CDR3 sequence reads: CSVGGGTGQETQYF. The CDR3 region has the DNA TGCAGCGTTGGTGGGGGGACAGGACAAGAGACCCAGTACTTC. The gene calls are TRBV29-1 and TRBJ2-5; 8 bases fit TRBD1. Germline V lookup: CDR1 SQVTM, CDR2 ANQGSEA. CDR3 length: 14 residues. Germline trimming cut 4 bases from V and 2 bases from J; bases unmatched to any gene: 6.